The rows below give T cell receptor beta chains drawn from one sample of a study of blood T cell repertoires in COVID-19. Generated by immunoSEQ multiplex PCR, the TCRdb table keeps only in-frame clones and is missing some. The sample has roughly 97,000 clones; about 90% are singletons. The sample consisted of peripheral blood. Receptor source: a man aged 50 or older with acute or convalescent COVID-19. CDR3s include the opening cysteine and the closing phenylalanine or tryptophan. The D gene is left open where the match is weak. The size entry is marked missing in some rows and otherwise reads once, few, many or a size class.

j_call v_call d_call clone_size cdr3_aa cdr3_nt
TRBJ2-5 TRBV7-8 TRBD2 . CASSLAFSGRFQETQYF TGTGCCAGCAGCTTAGCGTTCAGCGGGAGGTTCCAAGAGACCCAGTACTTC
TRBJ2-1 TRBV11-2 TRBD2 . CASRLSGRIVNEQFF TGTGCCAGCAGGCTCAGCGGGAGAATTGTCAATGAGCAGTTCTTC
TRBJ1-4 TRBV19 . . CASSLYEKLFF TGTGCCAGTAGTCTGTATGAAAAACTGTTTTTT
TRBJ2-7 TRBV7-2 TRBD2 . CASSSSTLREFRYF TGTGCCAGCAGCTCCTCCACTTTGCGGGAGTTTCGGTACTTC
TRBJ2-5 TRBV5-1 . . CASSPNPGTIRQETQYF TGCGCCAGCAGCCCCAACCCCGGGACAATACGGCAAGAGACCCAGTACTTC
TRBJ2-5 TRBV30 . . CAWSLERLGRTQYF TGTGCCTGGAGTCTCGAGCGACTCGGTAGGACCCAGTACTTC
TRBJ2-7 TRBV6-5 . . CASMTLSYEQYF TGTGCCAGCATGACTCTCTCCTACGAGCAGTACTTC
TRBJ2-5 TRBV15 TRBD1 . CATSRGTGSRETQYF TGTGCCACCAGCAGGGGGACAGGTTCGCGGGAGACCCAGTACTTC
TRBJ2-1 TRBV6-1 TRBD2 . CASSEKGLFRQFF TGTGCCAGCAGTGAAAAGGGACTATTCAGGCAGTTCTTC
TRBJ2-3 TRBV6-5 . . CASSNDFGYTDTQYF TGTGCCAGCAGCAACGACTTTGGTTACACAGATACGCAGTATTTT
TRBJ2-7 TRBV2 . . CASSWRGDNYEQYF TGTGCCAGCAGTTGGCGGGGAGATAACTACGAGCAGTACTTC
TRBJ2-1 TRBV28 . . CASSLYAGGEQFF TGTGCCAGCAGTTTATACGCAGGAGGTGAGCAGTTCTTC
TRBJ2-2 TRBV7-9 . . CASSWGGSERNTGELFF TGTGCCAGCAGCTGGGGTGGGAGCGAGAGAAACACCGGGGAGCTGTTTTTT
TRBJ2-2 TRBV7-6 . . CASSSLLKNTGELFF TGTGCCAGCAGCTCCCTACTAAAGAACACCGGGGAGCTGTTTTTT
TRBJ1-2 TRBV9 . . CASSPSRNYGYTF TGTGCCAGCAGCCCTAGCCGGAACTATGGCTACACCTTC
TRBJ2-5 TRBV9 TRBD2 . CASSPTAGQETQYF TGTGCCAGCAGCCCTACAGCGGGACAAGAGACCCAGTACTTC
TRBJ1-2 TRBV21-1 . . CASNSGTVNYGYTF TGTGCCAGCAACTCCGGGACAGTTAACTATGGCTACACCTTC
TRBJ2-7 TRBV4-1 TRBD1 . CASSQVDRGTYEQYF TGCGCCAGCAGCCAAGTGGACAGGGGTACATACGAGCAGTACTTC
TRBJ2-5 TRBV3-1/TRBV3-2 . . CASSPPGETQYF TGTGCCAGCAGCCCTCCAGGGGAGACCCAGTACTTC
TRBJ2-4 TRBV7-2 TRBD1 . CASSLAGTGIQYF TGTGCCAGCAGCTTAGCGGGGACAGGGATTCAGTACTTC
TRBJ2-7 TRBV23-1 TRBD1 once CASSQSDRGAYEQYF TGCGCCAGCAGTCAATCCGACAGGGGCGCCTACGAGCAGTACTTC
TRBJ1-6 TRBV2 . once CASRARTVNNSPLHF TGTGCCAGCAGAGCGAGGACAGTAAATAATTCACCCCTCCACTTT
TRBJ2-1 TRBV28 TRBD2 . CASTFSGIKANEQFF TGTGCCAGCACCTTTAGCGGGATAAAGGCAAATGAGCAGTTCTTC
TRBJ1-1 TRBV30 . . CAWSFGLGAEAFF TGTGCCTGGAGTTTCGGGCTGGGGGCGGAAGCTTTCTTT
TRBJ2-3 TRBV6-5 . . CASSNTQGDTQYF TGTGCCAGCAGTAATACACAGGGAGATACGCAGTATTTT
TRBJ2-1 TRBV5-4 TRBD1 few CASSPTGADEQFF TGTGCCAGCAGCCCGACAGGGGCGGATGAGCAGTTCTTC
TRBJ2-1 TRBV5-1 . few CASSLGQASYNEQFF TGCGCCAGCAGCTTGGGACAGGCCTCCTACAATGAGCAGTTCTTC
TRBJ1-1 TRBV12-3/TRBV12-4 . . CASSGQLNTEAFF TGTGCCAGCAGTGGGCAGTTAAACACTGAAGCTTTCTTT
TRBJ2-7 TRBV6-1 . . CASSEAWGPSYEQYF TGTGCCAGCAGTGAAGCTTGGGGGCCCTCCTACGAGCAGTACTTC
TRBJ1-1 TRBV15 . once CATSRPAGKAFF TGTGCCACCAGCAGGCCGGCAGGTAAAGCTTTCTTT
TRBJ2-2 TRBV2 TRBD1 few CASSWTGNTGELFF TGTGCCAGCAGCTGGACAGGGAACACCGGGGAGCTGTTTTTT
TRBJ1-1 TRBV15 . . CATRSDSVTEAFF TGTGCCACACGCTCGGACAGTGTCACTGAAGCTTTCTTT
TRBJ2-1 TRBV5-1 . . CASSLGGSSYNEQFF TGCGCCAGCAGCTTGGGAGGGAGCTCCTACAATGAGCAGTTCTTC
TRBJ2-1 TRBV10-2 . . CASSGWTMQGSYNEQFF TGCGCCAGCAGTGGATGGACTATGCAAGGCTCCTACAATGAGCAGTTCTTC
TRBJ2-1 TRBV4-2 TRBD2 . CASSSSGRGNEQFF TGTGCCAGCAGCTCTAGCGGGAGGGGCAATGAGCAGTTCTTC
TRBJ2-7 TRBV29-1 TRBD1 . CSASDRGISYEQYF TGCAGCGCCTCGGACAGGGGAATTTCCTACGAGCAGTACTTC
TRBJ2-1 TRBV5-6 TRBD2 . CASSATSGSPGEFF TGTGCCAGCAGCGCGACTAGCGGGAGCCCCGGGGAGTTCTTC
TRBJ2-7 TRBV28 TRBD2 once CASNSGGSYEQYF TGTGCCAGCAATTCGGGAGGTTCCTACGAGCAGTACTTC